This is a list of T cell receptor beta chains from one sample in a study of T cell responses to AZD1222 COVID-19 vaccine. Sequencing used immunoSEQ multiplex PCR; TCRdb keeps in-frame clones, though not all of them. The sample lists around 140,000 clones, approximately 93% occurring once. The source material was peripheral blood, sampled after recovery from COVID-19. These receptors were taken from an adult who had recovered from COVID-19. CDR3s leave out the opening cysteine and the closing phenylalanine or tryptophan. Each record gives: V gene, CDR3 protein.

V: TRBV5-6
CDR3: ASSPGTGASSGNTIY

V: TRBV19
CDR3: ASSTQGLAGHTYNEQF

V: TRBV19
CDR3: ASSMREKAGNTIY

V: TRBV2
CDR3: ASSERRNTEAF

V: TRBV5-1
CDR3: ASSLARGQPQH

V: TRBV11-2
CDR3: ASSPVKGSLNLYEQY

V: TRBV9
CDR3: ASSTRDAAYEQY

V: TRBV4-1
CDR3: ASSQEFGAYEQY

V: TRBV10-3
CDR3: AIRMREWDEQF

V: TRBV27
CDR3: ASSFGQDQPLH

V: TRBV19
CDR3: ASSVTGRSGYEQY

V: TRBV7-2
CDR3: ASSPQTGRGGGELF

V: TRBV19
CDR3: ASTALGSSNQPQH

V: TRBV9
CDR3: ASSVRTGNTIY

V: TRBV7-9
CDR3: ASSQDGTEAF

V: TRBV5-1
CDR3: ASSVDRENTGELF

V: TRBV27
CDR3: ASSRSAQAFAGANVLT

V: TRBV19
CDR3: ASSIEGLRGSTGGRDTQY

V: TRBV2
CDR3: ASSLPGQGPYGYT

V: TRBV7-9
CDR3: ASSLSRGGETQY

V: TRBV19
CDR3: ASSIRGFQGASDEQF

V: TRBV7-2
CDR3: ASSLEKHRSSGNTIY

V: TRBV5-1
CDR3: ASRPSGTSYNEQF

V: TRBV5-8
CDR3: ASSWGQGKISNYGYT

V: TRBV5-1
CDR3: ASSSPTSGGPTGELF

V: TRBV11-2
CDR3: ASSPRGGGRYSLSYEQY

V: TRBV27
CDR3: ASSFQGGQPQH

V: TRBV24-1
CDR3: ATSDFPGLAGGHNEQF

V: TRBV28
CDR3: ASSLSSRILAF

V: TRBV2
CDR3: ASRRPGTSGSGSQF

V: TRBV6-4
CDR3: ASARGPGTGELF

V: TRBV18
CDR3: ASSPGHGQETQY

V: TRBV2
CDR3: ASSEAGTNYGYT

V: TRBV28
CDR3: ASWGDTQY

V: TRBV30
CDR3: AWSVQGSGNTIY

V: TRBV9
CDR3: ASSGPGFGGYT